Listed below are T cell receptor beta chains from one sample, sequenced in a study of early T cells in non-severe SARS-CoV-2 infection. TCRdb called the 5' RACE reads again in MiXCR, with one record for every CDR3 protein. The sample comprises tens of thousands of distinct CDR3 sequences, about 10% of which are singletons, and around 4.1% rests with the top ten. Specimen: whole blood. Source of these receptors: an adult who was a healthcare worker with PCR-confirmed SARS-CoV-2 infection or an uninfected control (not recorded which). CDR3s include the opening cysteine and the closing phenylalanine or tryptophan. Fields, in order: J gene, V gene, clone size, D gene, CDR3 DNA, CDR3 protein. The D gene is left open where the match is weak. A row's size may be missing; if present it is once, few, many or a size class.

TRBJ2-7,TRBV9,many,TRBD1,TGTGCCAGCAGCGTAGCTGGGACAGGGGACTACGAGCAGTACTTC,CASSVAGTGDYEQYF
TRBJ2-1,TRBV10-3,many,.,TGTGCCATCGGGCATGGGGGCAGACAACAGGGTGAGCAGTTCTTC,CAIGHGGRQQGEQFF
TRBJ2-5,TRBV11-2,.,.,TGTGCCAGCAGCGCAAACCCGGGACGTCGAGAGACCCAGTACTTC,CASSANPGRRETQYF
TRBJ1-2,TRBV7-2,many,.,TGTGCCAGCAGATCAAAAGGATGGGGGGCTGATGGCTACACCTTC,CASRSKGWGADGYTF
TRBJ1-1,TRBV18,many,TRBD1,TGTGCCAGCTCACCTGGGGACAGGCGGCGGCACACTGAAGCTTTCTTT,CASSPGDRRRHTEAFF
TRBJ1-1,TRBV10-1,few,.,TGCGCCAGCAGTGATGGGGGAAAAATGAACACTGAAGCTTTCTTT,CASSDGGKMNTEAFF
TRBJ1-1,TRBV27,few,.,TGTGCCAGCAGTGGCAGGGTAGGAGCTTTCTTT,CASSGRVGAFF
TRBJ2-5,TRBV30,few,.,TGTGCCCGGAGCTGGGCAGGTCAAGAGACCCAGTACTTC,CARSWAGQETQYF
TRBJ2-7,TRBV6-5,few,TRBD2,TGTGCCAGCAGTCGCCGGGACTACGGAACCTCCTACGAGCAGTACTTC,CASSRRDYGTSYEQYF
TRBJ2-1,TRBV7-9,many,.,TGTGCCAGCAGCTTAGTCGGGCAGTACAATGAGCAGTTCTTC,CASSLVGQYNEQFF
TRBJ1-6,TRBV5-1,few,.,TGCGCCAGCAGCTTAGAGCGACAGCTTAATTCACCCCTCCACTTT,CASSLERQLNSPLHF
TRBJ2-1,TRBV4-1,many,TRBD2,TGCGCCAGCAGCCAAGAACAGCGGGGGGGCGTCAATGAGCAGTTCTTC,CASSQEQRGGVNEQFF
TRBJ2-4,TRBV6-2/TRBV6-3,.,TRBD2,TGTGCCAGCAGTCCCCCCAGCGGGAATAAAAACATTCAGTACTTC,CASSPPSGNKNIQYF
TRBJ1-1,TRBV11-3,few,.,TGTGCCAGCAGCCGGGGGGCGGGGAAGAACACTGAAGCTTTCTTT,CASSRGAGKNTEAFF
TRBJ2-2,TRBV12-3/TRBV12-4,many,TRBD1,TGTGCCAGCAGTTTCGGGACAGCGAACACCGGGGAGCTGTTTTTT,CASSFGTANTGELFF
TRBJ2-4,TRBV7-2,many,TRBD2,TGTGCCAGCAGCTTTAAGATAGCGGGCCCCCAAAACATTCAGTACTTC,CASSFKIAGPQNIQYF
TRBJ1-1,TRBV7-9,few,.,TGTGCCAGCAGCTTAGTGGAGGGATATGAAGCTTTCTTT,CASSLVEGYEAFF
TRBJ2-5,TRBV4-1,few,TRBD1,TGCGCCAGCAGCAAGAGACAGGGCTGGGAGACCCAGTACTTC,CASSKRQGWETQYF
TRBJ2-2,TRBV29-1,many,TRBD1,TGCAGCATCCCCAGGGACAGAAACACCGGGGAGCTGTTTTTT,CSIPRDRNTGELFF
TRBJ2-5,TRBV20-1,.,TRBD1,TGCAGTGCCACCGACAGGGGGCAAGAGACCCAGTACTTC,CSATDRGQETQYF
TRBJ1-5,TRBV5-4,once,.,TGTGCCAGCAGCTTGGATGGACAGCCCCAGCATTTT,CASSLDGQPQHF
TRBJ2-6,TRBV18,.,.,TGTGCCAGCTCCTCACTACTGGAGGGGTCTGGGGCCAACGTCCTGACTTTC,CASSSLLEGSGANVLTF
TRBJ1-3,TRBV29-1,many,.,TGCAGCGCTGCACTTCACGGGGCTGGAAACACCATATATTTT,CSAALHGAGNTIYF
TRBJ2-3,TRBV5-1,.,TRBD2,TGCGCCAGCAGCTTGGCGGGGGGGCCAGAGACAGATACGCAGTATTTT,CASSLAGGPETDTQYF
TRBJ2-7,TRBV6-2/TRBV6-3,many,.,TGTGCCAGCAGTTACAGTTCGAGCTCCTACGAGCAGTACTTC,CASSYSSSSYEQYF
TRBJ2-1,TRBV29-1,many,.,TGCAGCGTTGAAGGCGGGGCAACCTCCTACAATGAGCAGTTCTTC,CSVEGGATSYNEQFF
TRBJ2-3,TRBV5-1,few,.,TGCGCCAGCAGCTTTCGCCCCGGGCTGTCTAGCACAGATACGCAGTATTTT,CASSFRPGLSSTDTQYF
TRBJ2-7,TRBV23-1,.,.,TGCGCCAGCAGTCGCTATACAGGTGAACTTATGGAGCAGTACTTC,CASSRYTGELMEQYF
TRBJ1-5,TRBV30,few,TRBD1,TGTGCCTGGAGTTCAGGGGGACATCAGCCCCAGCATTTT,CAWSSGGHQPQHF
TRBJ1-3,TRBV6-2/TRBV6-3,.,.,TGTGCCAGCAGTTACTGGGCAGGGACTGGAAACACCATATATTTT,CASSYWAGTGNTIYF
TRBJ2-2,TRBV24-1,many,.,TGTGCCACCAGTGCGAAAGTGACCGGGGAGCTGTTTTTT,CATSAKVTGELFF
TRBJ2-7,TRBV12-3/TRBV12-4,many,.,TGTGCCAGCAGTTACGGACTGGGCTACGAGCAGTACTTC,CASSYGLGYEQYF
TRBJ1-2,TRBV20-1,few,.,TGCAGTGCTAGATCGGGAGGGTATGGCTACACCTTC,CSARSGGYGYTF
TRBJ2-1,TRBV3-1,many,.,TGTGCCAGCAGCCAGGTTATCATTAGCTCCTACAATGAGCAGTTCTTC,CASSQVIISSYNEQFF
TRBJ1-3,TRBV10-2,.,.,TGCGCCAGCAGTCACTCTGGAAACACCATATATTTT,CASSHSGNTIYF
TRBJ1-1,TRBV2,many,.,TGTGCCAGCAGTTCTCAGGGAAACACTGAAGCTTTCTTT,CASSSQGNTEAFF
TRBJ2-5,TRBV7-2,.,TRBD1,TGTGCCAGCAGCCCAGGACAGGGGAGAGAGACCCAGTACTTC,CASSPGQGRETQYF
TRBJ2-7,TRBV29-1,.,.,TGCAGCGTCGCGCCCCGGACAGCTATACCTTACGAGCAGTACTTC,CSVAPRTAIPYEQYF
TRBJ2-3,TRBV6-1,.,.,TGTGCCAGCAGCCCCCGTGGGGGTTCGAGGACAGATACGCAGTATTTT,CASSPRGGSRTDTQYF
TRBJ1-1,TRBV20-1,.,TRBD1,TGCAGTGCTAGAGATATCAACAGGGGAACTGAAGCTTTCTTT,CSARDINRGTEAFF
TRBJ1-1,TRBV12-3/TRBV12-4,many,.,TGTGCCAGCAGTTTTGGAGGCGGGGAGGCTGAAGCTTTCTTT,CASSFGGGEAEAFF